This paragraph reports one T cell receptor beta chain. These data originate in a study of blood T cell repertoires in COVID-19. Study summary: Sites across the United States, Italy and Spain contributed samples from acute and convalescent COVID-19. Sources were T cells, B-cell-depleted T cells, or PBMCs; the material itself was cDNA or gDNA.

Authors' methods: Cell counts per sample came from amplifying reference gene primers. Generated by immunoSEQ multiplex PCR, the TCRdb table keeps only in-frame clones and is missing some. V and J calls and clone size are those listed in that table; D and trimming were worked out from the DNA. Of about 350,000 clones detected, approximately 90% appear once; the ten largest clones hold 3% to 4%. In Seattle, patients joined the study during active infection and were tracked longitudinally. V lost 0 bases and J 10 bases, leaving 20 bases between the germline ends. The CDR3 contains 16 residues. From germline, CDR1 is SGHRS and CDR2 YFSETQ.

The chain has TRBV5-1 and TRBJ2-1; perhaps TRBD2 as D (5 bases). Material for sequencing was peripheral blood. This receptor was identified in a woman aged 55-69 years with COVID-19, enrolled during active disease. CDR3 in amino acids: CASSLVAGVPLGEQFF. Written as DNA, the CDR3 is TGCGCCAGCAGCTTGGTTGCGGGTGTCCCCCTCGGGGAGCAGTTCTTC.